The rows below give T cell receptor beta chains drawn from one sample of a study of monozygotic twins with inflammatory bowel disease. TCRdb reworked the 5' RACE reads into one entry per CDR3 protein, no DNA. Its table records 210,000 or so distinct CDR3 sequences. What was sequenced was blood. The source is a human donor with ulcerative colitis or Crohn's disease, or a healthy co-twin of an affected twin (not recorded which). The CDR3 runs from the conserved cysteine through the conserved F or W. The order of the fields is V gene, J gene, CDR3 protein.

TRBV3-1	TRBJ1-1	CASTAGGAETEAFF
TRBV24-1	TRBJ2-1	CATSDGGGPNNEQFF
TRBV10-2	TRBJ2-1	CASSESGRVYNEQFF
TRBV20-1	TRBJ2-7	CSARFGPSYEQYF
TRBV10-3	TRBJ2-3	CAISETGDTQYF
TRBV5-1	TRBJ2-3	CASSPSMRGALDTDTQYF
TRBV7-8	TRBJ2-7	CASRGQIYEQYF
TRBV6-5	TRBJ2-1	CASSAPGTSGVNEQFF
TRBV2	TRBJ2-5	CASTAELAGVETQYF
TRBV4-2	TRBJ2-7	CASSLGLERPGEQYF
TRBV20-1	TRBJ2-4	CSARSRTSGSGDIQYF
TRBV12-3/TRBV12-4	TRBJ1-5	CASSEGTGGNQPQHF
TRBV7-2	TRBJ2-2	CASSFQGPPNTGELFF
TRBV11-2	TRBJ2-3	CASSLTVGPSGTDTQYF
TRBV7-8	TRBJ2-5	CASSLGTLMETQYF
TRBV7-6	TRBJ2-2	CASSSDVLNTGELFF
TRBV7-9	TRBJ2-3	CASSNRVGSTDTQYF
TRBV4-1	TRBJ2-2	CASSQDGRGGGLAGYTGELFF
TRBV7-6	TRBJ2-1	CASSPPGQSYNEQFF
TRBV7-2	TRBJ2-3	CASSLAGLAVLDTQYF
TRBV20-1	TRBJ2-7	CSAIGRAYEQYF
TRBV19	TRBJ1-2	CASRRDGGIYGYTF